The next 2 T cell receptor beta chains were all read from a single sample in a study of PD-1 blockade in classical Hodgkin lymphoma (dated by TCRdb to the early 2020s). The method behind the library was the immunoSEQ multiplex PCR assay. In its TCRdb copy, this immuneACCESS table keeps in-frame sequences only and misses some clones. Where compared with another copy, unresolved V genes explain less than half of these, and the others have no known cause. The sample table contains just under 100,000 clones; only one count was recorded for 80% to 85% of them. The top ten clones comprise 12% of the sample. The time point label for this specimen denotes: cycle 1 day 1 (C1D1), immediately before nivolumab initiation. All trial patients had relapsed after autologous stem cell transplantation, with cohorts A, B and C differing in prior brentuximab vedotin exposure. The sequences come from peripheral blood mononuclear cells (PBMCs), collected at baseline. The receptors shown here come from a human donor with classical Hodgkin lymphoma.

The chain is built from TRBV19 and TRBJ2-5; the D gene is possibly TRBD2 (6 bases). Trimming left V 5 bases short and J 0 bases short, with 10 bases between. The V gene's germline CDR1 is LNHDA and CDR2 SQIVND (reference sequence). The length of the CDR3 is 14 residues. The CDR3 here is CASSLGGNQETQYF. CDR3 DNA: TGTGCCAGTAGTCTGGGCGGGAACCAAGAGACCCAGTACTTC.

The chain recombines TRBV9 with TRBJ1-1, with a tentative D call TRBD1 (5 bases). The CDR3 sequence is 13 residues long. Trimming removed 4 bases from V and 1 base from J, with 8 bases in between. Germline V CDR1 and CDR2: SGDLS, YYNGEE. The CDR3 DNA is TGTGCCAGCAGCCCGAGGGGGAACACTGAAGCTTTCTTT. It yields the protein CASSPRGNTEAFF. Looking up the rest from reference TRBV9 and TRBJ1-1 gives the full variable domain: DSGVTQTPKHLITATGQRVTLRCSPRSGDLSVYWYQQSLDQGLQFLIQYYNGEERAKGNILERFSAQQFPDLHSELNLSSLELGDSALYFCASSPRGNTEAFFGQGTRLTVV.